The clone carrying this T cell receptor (beta chain) was counted only a few times. Its specificity is not known. The data belong to a study of blood T cells in healthy people across ages. Overall study findings and caveats: It was the long-lived donors that had more naive CD4+ cells and higher diversity than aged donors.

Each sample gave at least 6 million isolated PBMCs. A second PCR of 7 to 11 cycles used a sample-barcoded 5' primer and a J-beta primer mix. Sequencing recovered at least 2.5 million CDR3-containing paired-end reads from each sample. TCRdb used MiXCR to reprocess the 5' RACE reads, holding one entry per CDR3 protein. The sample yields about 930,000 distinct CDR3 sequences, about 27% seen once. The same sample was also used in a study of T cells of mothers and their children. In that study: The second PCR's M1S primer added sample barcodes and 2-4 random nucleotides.

The clonotype originates from a middle-aged woman in good health. The sample comprised blood.

The CDR3: CASAPPRETQYF. The CDR3 coding sequence is TGTGCCAGCGCCCCGCCCCGAGAGACCCAGTACTTC. This sequence joins TRBV2 and TRBJ2-5; no reliable D call. The CDR3 extends over 12 amino acids. Germline-derived CDR1 and CDR2 are SNHLY and FYNNEI. Trimming stripped 8 bases from V and 4 bases from J, with 11 bases between.